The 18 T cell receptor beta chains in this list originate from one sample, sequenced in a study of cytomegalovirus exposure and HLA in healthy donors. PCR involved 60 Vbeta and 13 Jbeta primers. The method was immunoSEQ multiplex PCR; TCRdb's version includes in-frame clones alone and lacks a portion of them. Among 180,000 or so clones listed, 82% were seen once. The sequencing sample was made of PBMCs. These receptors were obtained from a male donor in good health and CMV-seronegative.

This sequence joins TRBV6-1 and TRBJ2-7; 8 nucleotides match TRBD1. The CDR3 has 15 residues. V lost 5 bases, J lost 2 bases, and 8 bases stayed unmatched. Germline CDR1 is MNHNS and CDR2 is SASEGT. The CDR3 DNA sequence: TGTGCCAGCAGTCATTCTTCGGACAGGGCCTACGAGCAGTACTTC. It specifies CASSHSSDRAYEQYF.

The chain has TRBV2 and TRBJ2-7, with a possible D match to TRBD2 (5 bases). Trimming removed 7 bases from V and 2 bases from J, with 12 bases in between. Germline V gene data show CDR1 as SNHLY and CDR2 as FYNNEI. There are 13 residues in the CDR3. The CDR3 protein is CASKGGLPYEQYF. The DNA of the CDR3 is TGTGCCAGCAAAGGAGGCTTACCCTACGAGCAGTACTTC.

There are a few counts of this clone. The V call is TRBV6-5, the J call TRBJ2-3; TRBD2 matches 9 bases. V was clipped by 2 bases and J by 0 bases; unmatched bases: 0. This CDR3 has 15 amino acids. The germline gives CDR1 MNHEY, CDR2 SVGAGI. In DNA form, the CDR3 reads TGTGCCAGCAGTTACACTAGCGGGAGCACAGATACGCAGTATTTT. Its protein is CASSYTSGSTDTQYF.

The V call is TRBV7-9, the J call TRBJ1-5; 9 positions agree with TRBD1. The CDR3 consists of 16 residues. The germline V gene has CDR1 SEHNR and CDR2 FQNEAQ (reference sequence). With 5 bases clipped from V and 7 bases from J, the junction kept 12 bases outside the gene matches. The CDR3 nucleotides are TGTGCCAGCAGCAGAAGGACAGGGGTATTGGAGCAGCCCCAGCATTTT. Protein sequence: CASSRRTGVLEQPQHF. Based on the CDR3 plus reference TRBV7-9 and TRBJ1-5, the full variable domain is DTGVSQNPRHKITKRGQNVTFRCDPISEHNRLYWYRQTLGQGPEFLTYFQNEAQLEKSRLLSDRFSAERPKGSFSTLEIQRTEQGDSAMYLCASSRRTGVLEQPQHFGDGTRLSIL.

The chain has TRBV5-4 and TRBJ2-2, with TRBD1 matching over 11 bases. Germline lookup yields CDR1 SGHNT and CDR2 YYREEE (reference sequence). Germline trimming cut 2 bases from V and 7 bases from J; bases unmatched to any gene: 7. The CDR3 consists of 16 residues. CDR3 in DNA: TGTGCCAGCAGCTTTAGCGCCGGGACAGGGGGCGGGGAGCTGTTTTTT. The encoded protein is CASSFSAGTGGGELFF. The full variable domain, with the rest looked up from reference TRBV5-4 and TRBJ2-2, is ETGVTQSPTHLIKTRGQQVTLRCSSQSGHNTVSWYQQALGQGPQFIFQYYREEENGRGNFPPRFSGLQFPNYSSELNVNALELDDSALYLCASSFSAGTGGGELFFGEGSRLTVL.

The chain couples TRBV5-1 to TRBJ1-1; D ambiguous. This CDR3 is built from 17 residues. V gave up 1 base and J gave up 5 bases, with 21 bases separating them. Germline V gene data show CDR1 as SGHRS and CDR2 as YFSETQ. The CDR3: CASSLYGVGIDKTEAFF. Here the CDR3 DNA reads TGCGCCAGCAGCTTGTACGGGGTCGGGATAGATAAGACTGAAGCTTTCTTT.

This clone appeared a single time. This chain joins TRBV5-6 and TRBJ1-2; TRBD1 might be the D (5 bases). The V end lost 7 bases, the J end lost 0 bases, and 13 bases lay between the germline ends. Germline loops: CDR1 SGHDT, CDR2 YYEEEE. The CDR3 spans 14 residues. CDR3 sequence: CASLGGSANYGYTF. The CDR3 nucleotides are TGTGCCAGCCTTGGGGGGTCAGCTAACTATGGCTACACCTTC.

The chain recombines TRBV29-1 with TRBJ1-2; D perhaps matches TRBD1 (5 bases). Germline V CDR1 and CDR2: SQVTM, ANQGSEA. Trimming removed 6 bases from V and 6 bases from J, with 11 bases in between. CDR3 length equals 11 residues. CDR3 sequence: CSVLRGDGYTF. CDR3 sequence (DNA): TGCAGCGTCCTCCGGGGGGATGGCTACACCTTC.

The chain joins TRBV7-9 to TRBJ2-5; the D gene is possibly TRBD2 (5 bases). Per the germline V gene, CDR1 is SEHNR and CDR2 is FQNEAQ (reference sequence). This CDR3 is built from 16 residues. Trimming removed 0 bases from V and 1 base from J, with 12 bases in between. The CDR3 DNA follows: TGTGCCAGCAGCTTAGCGCAGGACTGGACCCAAGAGACCCAGTACTTC. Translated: CASSLAQDWTQETQYF.

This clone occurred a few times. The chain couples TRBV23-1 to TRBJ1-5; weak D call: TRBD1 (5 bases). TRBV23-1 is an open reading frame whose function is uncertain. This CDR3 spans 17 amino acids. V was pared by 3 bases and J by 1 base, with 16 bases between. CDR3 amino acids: CASSQPGPPGSNQPQHF. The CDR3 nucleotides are TGCGCCAGCAGTCAGCCCGGACCCCCAGGGAGCAATCAGCCCCAGCATTTT.

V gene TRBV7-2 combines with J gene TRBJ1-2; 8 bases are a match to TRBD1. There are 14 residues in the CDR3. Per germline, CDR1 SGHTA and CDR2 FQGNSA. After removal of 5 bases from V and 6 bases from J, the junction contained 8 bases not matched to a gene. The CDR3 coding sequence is TGTGCCAGCAGCCCCCGGACAGGGACCCATGGCTACACCTTC. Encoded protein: CASSPRTGTHGYTF.

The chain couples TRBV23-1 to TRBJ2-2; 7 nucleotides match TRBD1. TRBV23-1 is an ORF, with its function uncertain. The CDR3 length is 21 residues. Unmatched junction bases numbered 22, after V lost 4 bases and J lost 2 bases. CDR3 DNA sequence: TGCGCCAGCAGTCTTCATCTGGTATTGGAACCGGGACAGCTAAACACCGGGGAGCTGTTTTTT. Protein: CASSLHLVLEPGQLNTGELFF.

This chain's CDR3 is CASSLGRGHAYEQYF. CDR3 sequence (DNA): TGTGCCAGCAGCTTAGGGCGGGGCCACGCCTACGAGCAGTACTTC. The chain combines TRBV7-2 with TRBJ2-7; a weak D match, TRBD2 (6 bases). CDR3 length equals 15 residues. Germline CDR1 and CDR2: SGHTA and FQGNSA. Trimming took 1 base from V and 2 from J, leaving 12 bases between them. Looking up the rest from reference TRBV7-2 and TRBJ2-7 gives the full variable domain: GAGVSQSPSNKVTEKGKDVELRCDPISGHTALYWYRQSLGQGLEFLIYFQGNSAPDKSGLPSDRFSAERTGGSVSTLTIQRTQQEDSAVYLCASSLGRGHAYEQYFGPGTRLTVT.

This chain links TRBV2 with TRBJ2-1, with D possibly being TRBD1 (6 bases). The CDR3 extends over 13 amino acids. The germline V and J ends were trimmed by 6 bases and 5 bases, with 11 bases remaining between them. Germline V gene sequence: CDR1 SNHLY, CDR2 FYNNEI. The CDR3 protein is CASSLDSNNEQFF. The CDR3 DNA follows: TGTGCCAGCAGCTTGGACAGTAACAATGAGCAGTTCTTC.

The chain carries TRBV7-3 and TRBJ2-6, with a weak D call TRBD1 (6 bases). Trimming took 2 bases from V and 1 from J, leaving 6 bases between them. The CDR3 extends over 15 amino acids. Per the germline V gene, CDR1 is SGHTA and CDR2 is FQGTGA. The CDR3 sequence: CASSLDRSGANVLTF. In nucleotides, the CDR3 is TGTGCCAGCAGCTTAGACAGGTCTGGGGCCAACGTCCTGACTTTC.

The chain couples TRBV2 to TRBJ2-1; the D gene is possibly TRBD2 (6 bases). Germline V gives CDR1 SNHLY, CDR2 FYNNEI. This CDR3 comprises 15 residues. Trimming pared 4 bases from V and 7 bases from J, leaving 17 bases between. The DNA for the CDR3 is TGTGCCAGCAGTGTATGGGGGGAACCTAGGAATGAGCAGTTCTTC. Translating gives CASSVWGEPRNEQFF.

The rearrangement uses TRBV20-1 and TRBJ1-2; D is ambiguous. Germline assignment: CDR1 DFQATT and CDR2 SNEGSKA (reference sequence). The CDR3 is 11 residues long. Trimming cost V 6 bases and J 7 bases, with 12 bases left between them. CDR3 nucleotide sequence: TGCAGTGCCAGGACCGGAGGTGGCTACACCTTC. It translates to CSARTGGGYTF.

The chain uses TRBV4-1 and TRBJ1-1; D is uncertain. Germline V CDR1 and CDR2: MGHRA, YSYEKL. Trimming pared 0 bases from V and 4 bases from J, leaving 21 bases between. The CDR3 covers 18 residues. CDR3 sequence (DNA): TGCGCCAGCAGCCAAGAGCTATACACCGCGGTCCTGAGCACTGAAGCTTTCTTT. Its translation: CASSQELYTAVLSTEAFF.